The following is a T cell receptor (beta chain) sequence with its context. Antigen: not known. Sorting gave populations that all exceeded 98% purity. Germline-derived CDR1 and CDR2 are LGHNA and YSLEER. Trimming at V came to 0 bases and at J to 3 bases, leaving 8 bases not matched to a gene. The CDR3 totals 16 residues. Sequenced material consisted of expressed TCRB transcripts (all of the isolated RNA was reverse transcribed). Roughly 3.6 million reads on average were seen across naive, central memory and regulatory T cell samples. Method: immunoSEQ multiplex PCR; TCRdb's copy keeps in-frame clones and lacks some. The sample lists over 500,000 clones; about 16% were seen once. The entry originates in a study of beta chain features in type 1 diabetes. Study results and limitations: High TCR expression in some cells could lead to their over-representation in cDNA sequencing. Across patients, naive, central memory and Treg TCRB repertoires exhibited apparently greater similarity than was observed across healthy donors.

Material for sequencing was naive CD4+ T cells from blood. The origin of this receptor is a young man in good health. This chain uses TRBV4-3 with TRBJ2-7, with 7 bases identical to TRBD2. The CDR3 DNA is TGCGCCAGCAGCCAAGATCGGGCAGGGAGGGTCTACGAGCAGTACTTC. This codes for CASSQDRAGRVYEQYF.